Below are 26 T cell receptor beta chains sequenced from a single sample in a study of a mutant IDH1 vaccine in newly diagnosed glioma. Some clones are missing from TCRdb's copy, which holds only in-frame ones; the method was immunoSEQ multiplex PCR. The sample gives approximately 82,000 clones, approximately 89% of which show up once; 0.77% is in the top ten. Time point denoted: week 23, last vaccination. Each vaccine dose was 300 ug of mutant IDH1 20-mer peptide, with topical imiquimod. Their cognate antigens are unknown. Sample: PBMCs, taken from a glioma patient whose treatment included an IDH1 peptide vaccine. The receptor set was obtained from a woman aged 50 to 60 with glioma.

The V call is TRBV5-1, the J call TRBJ2-7; TRBD1 is a possible D gene (6 bases). Germline lookup yields CDR1 SGHRS and CDR2 YFSETQ. The CDR3 consists of 16 residues. Deletions cut 3 bases from V and 2 bases from J, with 18 bases between. The CDR3 is CASSSPRAGATYEQYF. The CDR3 bases are TGCGCCAGCAGCTCGCCCAGGGCAGGGGCCACCTACGAGCAGTACTTC.

The CDR3 bases are TGTGCCAGCAGCTCCGGGCCCCGCCCAGATACGCAGTATTTT. This encodes CASSSGPRPDTQYF. This chain uses TRBV7-2 with TRBJ2-3; D unresolved. Trimming took off 4 bases at V and 4 bases at J, with 12 bases between the two ends. The CDR3 length is 14 residues. The germline CDR1 and CDR2 sequences are SGHTA and FQGNSA.

This chain joins TRBV27 and TRBJ1-1; tentatively, D is TRBD1 (5 bases). This CDR3 region has 14 residues. The V and J ends lost 0 bases and 4 bases respectively, with 9 bases between them. CDR1 and CDR2 (germline): MNHEY, SMNVEV (reference sequence). The CDR3 is CASSLSGRGTEAFF. CDR3 bases: TGTGCCAGCAGTTTATCGGGACGGGGCACTGAAGCTTTCTTT.

CDR3 sequence: CASRSTGTGSEQYF. CDR3 coding DNA: TGTGCCAGCAGGTCCACCGGGACAGGGAGCGAGCAGTACTTC. The chain links TRBV28 to TRBJ2-7; 9 positions agree with TRBD1. Trimming at V came to 6 bases and at J to 6 bases, leaving 9 bases not matched to a gene. The CDR3 extends over 14 amino acids. The germline gives CDR1 MDHEN, CDR2 SYDVKM.

This chain links TRBV5-4 with TRBJ2-3; 12 bases map to TRBD2. This CDR3 contains 16 residues. Germline V CDR1 and CDR2: SGHNT, YYREEE (reference sequence). V lost 5 bases and J lost 4; bases outside the gene matches: 8. In DNA, the CDR3 is TGTGCCAGCAGACAAGGACTAGCGGGAAGGTCAGATACGCAGTATTTT. Amino acids: CASRQGLAGRSDTQYF.

This clone appeared once. J is TRBJ2-7 and V is TRBV11-2; 10 bases map to TRBD2. V gave up 4 bases and J gave up 3 bases; unmatched junction bases: 6. This CDR3 contains 15 residues. Germline lookup yields CDR1 SGHAT and CDR2 FQNNGV. The CDR3 reads CASSYGLAVDYEQYF. Here the CDR3 DNA reads TGTGCCAGCAGCTACGGACTAGCGGTCGACTACGAGCAGTACTTC.

The genes are TRBV18 and TRBJ2-1; 8 nucleotides match TRBD1. CDR1 KGHSH and CDR2 LQKENI come from the germline V gene. This CDR3 has 15 residues. V was pared by 3 bases and J by 6 bases, with 7 bases of the junction left unmatched. The CDR3 is CASSPDRVTFNEQFF. The CDR3 DNA reads TGTGCCAGCTCACCGGACAGGGTAACCTTCAATGAGCAGTTCTTC.

The rearrangement joins TRBV19 to TRBJ2-3, with D maybe TRBD1 (5 bases). V shed 3 bases and J shed 0 bases, with 7 bases lying between them. The CDR3 consists of 14 residues. CDR1 LNHDA and CDR2 SQIVND come from the germline V gene (reference sequence). The DNA of the CDR3 is TGTGCCAGTAGTATTCACAGGAGCACAGATACGCAGTATTTT. Translated, it gives CASSIHRSTDTQYF.

This chain's CDR3 is CASSPLGVLAEAFF. Written as DNA, the CDR3 is TGTGCCAGCAGTCCCTTAGGGGTTTTGGCTGAAGCTTTCTTT. The gene calls are TRBV28 and TRBJ1-1; perhaps TRBD1 as D (5 bases). V was pared by 5 bases and J by 6 bases, with 16 bases between. The CDR3 has 14 amino acids. Looked up from germline, CDR1 is MDHEN and CDR2 is SYDVKM.

V usage is TRBV4-1 and J usage is TRBJ1-2, with D perhaps TRBD1 (5 bases). Trimming shortened V by 4 bases and J by 4 bases, and 19 bases separated the two germline ends. The CDR3 has 16 residues. The germline V gene encodes CDR1 MGHRA and CDR2 YSYEKL. The CDR3 DNA reads as TGCGCCAGCAGCCCGGGGGGAGCATTTGATGGCTATGGCTACACCTTC. Amino acid sequence: CASSPGGAFDGYGYTF.

The rearrangement joins TRBV7-9 to TRBJ1-2; 7 nucleotides match TRBD1. Germline CDR1 and CDR2: SEHNR and FQNEAQ (reference sequence). The V gene end was trimmed by 5 bases and the J gene end by 5 bases; junction bases not matched to a gene: 11. CDR3 length: 15 amino acids. The CDR3 DNA sequence: TGTGCCAGCAGCATATGGCCCGGGACAGAGTATGGCTACACCTTC. This codes for CASSIWPGTEYGYTF.

The V gene is TRBV18, the J gene TRBJ2-3; TRBD1 or TRBD2 may be the D gene (5 bases each). CDR3 length: 13 residues. The V gene lost 0 bases and the J gene lost 7 bases, with 8 bases spanning the gap. Per the germline V gene, CDR1 is KGHSH and CDR2 is LQKENI. CDR3 region: CASSPPGENTQYF. The DNA for the CDR3 is TGTGCCAGCTCACCACCGGGGGAGAATACGCAGTATTTT.

This chain connects TRBV28 to TRBJ1-6, with 10 positions matching TRBD1. Germline V gene sequence: CDR1 MDHEN, CDR2 SYDVKM. J was trimmed by 8 bases and V by 4 bases; bases with no gene match: 2. The CDR3 spans 14 residues. The CDR3 bases are TGTGCCAGCAGTTGGACAGGGGGGGATTCACCCCTCCACTTT. Its translation: CASSWTGGDSPLHF.

V usage is TRBV5-1 and J usage is TRBJ1-2; D may be TRBD1 (6 bases). Per germline, CDR1 SGHRS and CDR2 YFSETQ. This CDR3 spans 16 amino acids. With 0 bases removed from V and 4 bases from J, the gap between germline ends came to 16 bases. CDR3 residues: CASSLAGEGVSYGYTF. CDR3 coding DNA: TGCGCCAGCAGCTTGGCCGGTGAGGGGGTGAGCTATGGCTACACCTTC.

This chain uses TRBV19 with TRBJ2-1, with TRBD2 matching 13 bases. This CDR3 has 19 residues. The germline gives CDR1 LNHDA, CDR2 SQIVND (reference sequence). V lost 9 bases to trimming and J lost 0 bases; unmatched junction nucleotides: 14. The CDR3 DNA is TGTGCCAGCCGAAGATCCGGGACTAGCGGGGCTAGCTCCTACAATGAGCAGTTCTTC. The encoded protein is CASRRSGTSGASSYNEQFF. The full variable domain, rest sourced from reference TRBV19 and TRBJ2-1, is DGGITQSPKYLFRKEGQNVTLSCEQNLNHDAMYWYRQDPGQGLRLIYYSQIVNDFQKGDIAEGYSVSREKKESFPLTVTSAQKNPTAFYLCASRRSGTSGASSYNEQFFGPGTRLTVL.

CDR3 DNA: TGTGCCAGCAGTTTACCGGGACTAGCGGGAGGGCTAGATACGCAGTATTTT. It encodes CASSLPGLAGGLDTQYF. The chain couples TRBV28 to TRBJ2-3; 16 bases agree with TRBD2. The germline V gene has CDR1 MDHEN and CDR2 SYDVKM. This CDR3 region has 17 residues. Trimming at V came to 2 bases and at J to 5 bases, leaving 4 bases not matched to a gene.

The chain joins TRBV7-9 to TRBJ2-7, with 10 positions matching TRBD2. J was trimmed by 0 bases and V by 8 bases; bases with no gene match: 10. The CDR3 runs to 16 residues. Germline CDR1 and CDR2: SEHNR and FQNEAQ (reference sequence). The CDR3 coding sequence is TGTGCCAGCGCGGGGACTAGCGTTTCGAGCTCCTACGAGCAGTACTTC. Its protein is CASAGTSVSSSYEQYF.

The chain is built from TRBV4-1 and TRBJ2-7, with TRBD2 matching over 11 bases. Losses at the gene ends were 2 bases for V and 3 bases for J; bases not matched to a gene: 3. Germline V gives CDR1 MGHRA, CDR2 YSYEKL. The CDR3 runs 15 residues. The CDR3 DNA reads TGCGCCAGCAGCCAACTTGGGACTAGCGGCTACGAGCAGTACTTC. Its translation is CASSQLGTSGYEQYF.

The CDR3 protein is CASSLGGGRLGNTEAFF. CDR3 in DNA: TGTGCCAGCAGCCTAGGTGGGGGGAGGCTTGGGAACACTGAAGCTTTCTTT. J is TRBJ1-1 and V is TRBV28; D might be TRBD1 (5 bases). Trimming shortened V by 6 bases and J by 1 base, and 21 bases separated the two germline ends. This CDR3 is 17 amino acids long. Germline-derived CDR1 and CDR2 are MDHEN and SYDVKM.

This clone was seen more than once but under ten times. The chain is built from TRBV11-2 and TRBJ1-4; possible D gene TRBD1, 5 bases. This CDR3 spans 16 amino acids. Trimming shortened V by 5 bases and J by 0 bases, and 13 bases separated the two germline ends. Per germline, CDR1 SGHAT and CDR2 FQNNGV. The CDR3: CASSLDTRATNEKLFF. In DNA form, the CDR3 reads TGTGCCAGCAGCCTGGACACTCGGGCAACTAATGAAAAACTGTTTTTT. The whole variable domain, remainder taken from reference TRBV11-2 and TRBJ1-4, is EAGVAQSPRYKIIEKRQSVAFWCNPISGHATLYWYQQILGQGPKLLIQFQNNGVVDDSQLPKDRFSAERLKGVDSTLKIQPAKLEDSAVYLCASSLDTRATNEKLFFGSGTQLSVL.

The J gene is TRBJ2-3, the V gene TRBV7-6, with 16 nucleotides matching TRBD2. V lost 4 bases, J lost 12 bases, and 4 bases stayed unmatched. From germline, CDR1 is SGHVS and CDR2 FNYEAQ. The CDR3 runs to 14 residues. The CDR3 DNA is TGTGCCAGCAGCTCGGGACTAGCGGGAGGGCCCCAGTATTTT. Protein: CASSSGLAGGPQYF.

Notes on this clone: This sample also contains other DNA sequences that code for the same CDR3. The chain has TRBV27 and TRBJ2-7; D gene uncertain. Trimming removed 4 bases from V and 0 bases from J, with 1 base in between. The CDR3 has 11 residues. Germline values: CDR1 MNHEY, CDR2 SMNVEV (reference sequence). CDR3 region: CASSSSYEQYF. CDR3 DNA sequence: TGTGCCAGCAGTTCCTCCTACGAGCAGTACTTC.

The V gene is TRBV11-2, the J gene TRBJ2-5; D is uncertain. The tail of the sequence fits TRBJ2-7 better, so the J call may be wrong. CDR3 size: 12 residues. In germline, CDR1 is SGHAT, CDR2 FQNNGV. This chain's CDR3 is CASSYSSYEQYF. The CDR3 DNA reads TGTGCCAGCAGTTATAGCTCCTACGAGCAGTACTTC.

This clone has more than one count but fewer than ten. This chain links TRBV6-1 with TRBJ2-2; the D gene could be TRBD1 or TRBD2 (5 bases each). The CDR3 runs 14 residues. Looked up from germline, CDR1 is MNHNS and CDR2 is SASEGT. Trimming left V 7 bases short and J 4 bases short, with 13 bases between. The CDR3 loop is CASTEGQLTGELFF. The CDR3 DNA is TGTGCCAGCACTGAGGGGCAGCTCACCGGGGAGCTGTTTTTT.

The chain recombines TRBV5-6 with TRBJ2-3; TRBD2 might be the D (6 bases). The CDR3 extends over 15 amino acids. CDR1 and CDR2 (germline): SGHDT, YYEEEE. V lost 6 bases, J lost 3 bases, and 17 bases lay in between. The CDR3 here is CASTKSAGWTDTQYF. The CDR3 DNA is TGTGCCAGCACCAAATCGGCGGGGTGGACAGATACGCAGTATTTT.

The chain links TRBV9 to TRBJ2-5; D is uncertain. Trimming removed 0 bases from V and 0 bases from J, with 12 bases in between. Germline V gene lookup returns CDR1 SGDLS and CDR2 YYNGEE. There are 16 residues in the CDR3. The CDR3 protein is CASSVDTGLYQETQYF. Written as DNA, the CDR3 is TGTGCCAGCAGCGTAGATACCGGCCTGTACCAAGAGACCCAGTACTTC.